This entry lists 22 T cell receptor beta chains sequenced from one sample in a study of response to subunit inactivated influenza vaccine. TCRdb processed the RT-PCR reads anew with MiXCR; each CDR3 protein has one entry. The profile covers 550,000 to 600,000 distinct CDR3 sequences, with around 11% appearing a single time and roughly a tenth taken by the ten largest. The sequences come from PBMCs from blood, collected on the day of vaccination. Receptors were obtained from a man aged 45 to 65 who received an inactivated influenza vaccine.

The chain carries TRBV9 and TRBJ2-2; no reliable D call. V lost 0 bases to trimming and J lost 0 bases, with 3 bases between them. The CDR3 runs to 14 residues. Germline assignment: CDR1 SGDLS and CDR2 YYNGEE. CDR3 amino acids: CASSVVANTGELFF. The CDR3 DNA reads TGTGCCAGCAGCGTAGTTGCGAACACCGGGGAGCTGTTTTTT.

This clonotype was picked up a small number of times. The V and J genes are TRBV20-1 and TRBJ2-7; TRBD1 might be the D (5 bases). Germline V lookup: CDR1 DFQATT, CDR2 SNEGSKA (reference sequence). The length of the CDR3 is 12 residues. In DNA form, the CDR3 reads TGCAGCTCAGGGCGAAGCTCCTACGAGCAGTACTTC. It translates to CSSGRSSYEQYF.

This clonotype was seen at least ten times. V usage is TRBV7-8 and J usage is TRBJ1-1; D is perhaps TRBD1 (5 bases). The germline V and J ends were trimmed by 1 base and 1 base, with 16 bases remaining between them. Germline lookup yields CDR1 SGHVS and CDR2 FQNEAQ. The CDR3 totals 17 residues. The CDR3 nucleotides read TGTGCCAGCAGCTTAGGCAGGGAGTTGTATGGGAACACTGAAGCTTTCTTT. Protein sequence: CASSLGRELYGNTEAFF.

The sample holds many counts of this clonotype. V gene TRBV9 combines with J gene TRBJ2-7, with no clear D. This CDR3 spans 13 amino acids. Trimming stripped 0 bases from V and 4 bases from J, with 8 bases between. Germline V gene sequence: CDR1 SGDLS, CDR2 YYNGEE. CDR3 protein: CASSVGAAYEQYF. The CDR3 bases are TGTGCCAGCAGCGTAGGAGCTGCATACGAGCAGTACTTC.

Of note for this clonotype: Just one base apart from a much larger clone, this may be a read error. This CDR3 is missing its conserved last phenylalanine or tryptophan, likely due to a read error. The chain couples TRBV3-1 to TRBJ2-1, with 7 bases identical to TRBD2. There are 14 residues in the CDR3. Trimming took 7 bases from V and 3 from J; bases not matched to a gene: 6. Germline loops: CDR1 LGHDT, CDR2 YNNKEL (reference sequence). The CDR3 is CASTPGGFYNEQFL. The CDR3 DNA is TGTGCCAGCACGCCGGGGGGTTTCTACAATGAGCAGTTCCTC.

This clonotype has ten or more counts. V is TRBV12-3 or TRBV12-4 and J is TRBJ2-7, with D perhaps TRBD2 (6 bases). Trimming stripped 4 bases from V and 4 bases from J, with 11 bases between. This CDR3 spans 13 amino acids. Written as DNA, the CDR3 is TGTGCCAGCAGTTCCGGGGGTTCGTACGAGCAGTACTTC. This codes for CASSSGGSYEQYF.

There are a few counts of this clonotype. The rearrangement uses TRBV27 and TRBJ2-3; 12 bases are shared with TRBD2. This CDR3 has 16 residues. V trimming: 5 bases; J trimming: 4 bases; junction bases outside the gene matches: 7. In germline, CDR1 is MNHEY, CDR2 SMNVEV (reference sequence). CDR3 nucleotides: TGTGCCAGCAGTCCCGGACTAGCGGGACTCGCAGATACGCAGTATTTT. Translating gives CASSPGLAGLADTQYF.

This chain links TRBV12-3 or TRBV12-4 with TRBJ2-7; 7 nucleotides match TRBD1. The CDR3 extends over 14 amino acids. The ends lost 6 bases at V and 5 bases at J; junction bases unmatched: 10. The CDR3 spells CASRVTGIQHEQYF. DNA of the CDR3: TGTGCCAGCAGGGTGACAGGGATCCAGCACGAGCAGTACTTC.

This clonotype was recorded a few times. The chain joins TRBV12-3 or TRBV12-4 to TRBJ2-3; the match to TRBD2 covers 11 bases. The CDR3 totals 15 residues. Germline trimming cut 5 bases from V and 2 bases from J; bases unmatched to any gene: 3. The CDR3 here is CASSKGLADTDTQYF. DNA for the CDR3: TGTGCCAGCAGTAAGGGACTAGCGGACACAGATACGCAGTATTTT.

CDR3 protein: CSVEDLTGSGETQYF. The CDR3 nucleotides are TGCAGCGTTGAAGACTTAACAGGGAGCGGGGAGACCCAGTACTTC. The chain employs TRBV29-1 and TRBJ2-5; the D gene could be TRBD1 or TRBD2 (6 bases each). Germline-derived CDR1 and CDR2 are SQVTM and ANQGSEA. V shed 0 bases and J shed 5 bases, with 16 bases lying between them. This CDR3 has 15 amino acids.

This clonotype has at least ten counts. The chain uses TRBV27 and TRBJ2-1, with TRBD2 identical over 9 bases. The ends lost 2 bases at V and 3 bases at J; junction bases unmatched: 11. CDR3 size: 18 residues. From germline, CDR1 is MNHEY and CDR2 SMNVEV (reference sequence). The chain's CDR3 is CASSLRIIAGVGYNEQFF. The CDR3 bases are TGTGCCAGCAGTTTACGAATAATAGCGGGAGTGGGCTACAATGAGCAGTTCTTC.

This chain connects TRBV12-3 or TRBV12-4 to TRBJ2-3; TRBD1 aligns across 10 bases. The V segment lost 4 bases and the J segment 5 bases; nucleotides outside the gene matches: 9. The CDR3 contains 16 residues. CDR3 nucleotide sequence: TGTGCCAGCAGTTCAAGGGACAGGGGAATAATAGATACGCAGTATTTT. As protein: CASSSRDRGIIDTQYF.

The sample holds a few counts of this clonotype. This chain uses TRBV6-5 with TRBJ2-7; 10 bases match TRBD2. Losses at the gene ends were 2 bases for V and 3 bases for J; bases not matched to a gene: 10. The CDR3 sequence is 17 residues long. Germline V lookup: CDR1 MNHEY, CDR2 SVGAGI. In DNA form, the CDR3 reads TGTGCCAGCAGTTACGAGGCTAGCGGGGGAAATAGCTACGAGCAGTACTTC. As protein: CASSYEASGGNSYEQYF.

Here the CDR3 reads CSARATGTGELFF. Here the CDR3 DNA reads TGCAGTGCTAGGGCTACAGGGACCGGGGAGCTGTTTTTT. The chain has TRBV20-1 and TRBJ2-2, with D possibly matching TRBD1 (6 bases). This CDR3 spans 13 amino acids. V gave up 3 bases and J gave up 5 bases, with 10 bases separating them. CDR1 and CDR2 (germline): DFQATT, SNEGSKA (reference sequence).

This clonotype was counted between two and nine times. Germline and junction disagree at one end, which may indicate a read error. The chain couples TRBV12-5 to TRBJ1-1; TRBD1 aligns across 7 bases. The CDR3 extends over 16 amino acids. The germline CDR1 and CDR2 sequences are LGHNT and FRNRAP. In DNA form, the CDR3 reads TGTGCTAGTGGTAACCGCAGGACAGGAGCGAACACTGAAACTTTCTTT. Encoded protein: CASGNRRTGANTETFF.

Concerning this clonotype: This sequence may be a read error, since a much larger clone differs from it by one base. V gene TRBV5-1 combines with J gene TRBJ2-4, with D perhaps matching TRBD1 or TRBD2 (5 bases each). The CDR3 spans 14 residues. The ends were cut back, 6 bases at V and 8 bases at J, with 18 bases in the middle. Germline lookup yields CDR1 SGHRS and CDR2 YFSETQ. DNA for the CDR3: TGCGCCAGCAACCGGGACGAGAACGGTGACATTCAGTACTTC. The encoded protein is CASNRDENGDIQYF.

This clonotype was counted between two and nine times. The J gene is TRBJ2-3, the V gene TRBV4-3; 8 nucleotides line up with TRBD2. The CDR3 extends over 17 amino acids. From germline, CDR1 is LGHNA and CDR2 YSLEER. J lost 6 bases, V lost 4 bases, and 15 bases had no gene match. The DNA of the CDR3 is TGCGCCAGCAGCCCGAAGACCGGGGGGGCCCTGGGGGATACGCAGTATTTT. Its translation is CASSPKTGGALGDTQYF.

The rearrangement uses TRBV6-2 or TRBV6-3 and TRBJ2-7; 7 positions agree with TRBD1. V lost 2 bases to trimming and J lost 1 base; unmatched junction nucleotides: 5. Germline-derived CDR1 and CDR2 are MNHEY and SVGEGT. The CDR3 contains 15 residues. The CDR3 nucleotides read TGTGCCAGCAGTTACCACCCGGGACAGTCCTACGAGCAGTACTTC. Translating it yields CASSYHPGQSYEQYF.

This clonotype has more than one count but fewer than ten. V and J are TRBV9 and TRBJ2-5; the match to TRBD2 covers 11 bases. CDR3 size: 17 residues. With V trimmed by 0 bases and J by 2 bases, 6 bases remained unmatched. The germline CDR1 and CDR2 sequences are SGDLS and YYNGEE. CDR3 sequence (DNA): TGTGCCAGCAGCGTAGCTGGAGGACTAGCGGGTCAAGAGACCCAGTACTTC. This sequence encodes CASSVAGGLAGQETQYF.

As DNA, the CDR3 is TGTGCCAGCAGCGCCAAGACAGGGGGCCGCGATACGCAGTATTTT. This translates into CASSAKTGGRDTQYF. This chain connects TRBV7-8 to TRBJ2-3; 10 bases agree with TRBD1. The J segment lost 6 bases and the V segment lost 5 bases, leaving 8 bases of the junction unmatched. CDR1 and CDR2 from the germline V gene are SGHVS and FQNEAQ. The CDR3 loop spans 15 amino acids. The variable domain in full, completed from reference TRBV7-8 and TRBJ2-3, reads GAGVSQSPRYKVAKRGQDVALRCDPISGHVSLFWYQQALGQGPEFLTYFQNEAQLDKSGLPSDRFFAERPEGSVSTLKIQRTQQEDSAVYLCASSAKTGGRDTQYFGPGTRLTVL.

The sample holds a few counts of this clonotype. This chain links TRBV11-2 with TRBJ2-5, with TRBD2 matching 7 bases. Germline V gene lookup returns CDR1 SGHAT and CDR2 FQNNGV. The junction had 6 bases not matched to a gene; V was cut back by 5 bases and J by 0 bases. The CDR3 sequence is 15 residues long. The CDR3 sequence: CASSQDSGHQETQYF. In DNA form, the CDR3 reads TGTGCCAGCAGCCAAGATAGCGGGCACCAAGAGACCCAGTACTTC.

The chain links TRBV20-1 to TRBJ2-5, with 9 nucleotides matching TRBD1. The CDR3 runs to 13 residues. Trimming cost V 5 bases and J 5 bases; bases outside gene matches: 6. CDR1 is DFQATT and CDR2 is SNEGSKA in the germline V gene (reference sequence). The DNA for the CDR3 is TGCAGTGCTCCGGGACAGGGATATGAGACCCAGTACTTC. Protein product: CSAPGQGYETQYF.